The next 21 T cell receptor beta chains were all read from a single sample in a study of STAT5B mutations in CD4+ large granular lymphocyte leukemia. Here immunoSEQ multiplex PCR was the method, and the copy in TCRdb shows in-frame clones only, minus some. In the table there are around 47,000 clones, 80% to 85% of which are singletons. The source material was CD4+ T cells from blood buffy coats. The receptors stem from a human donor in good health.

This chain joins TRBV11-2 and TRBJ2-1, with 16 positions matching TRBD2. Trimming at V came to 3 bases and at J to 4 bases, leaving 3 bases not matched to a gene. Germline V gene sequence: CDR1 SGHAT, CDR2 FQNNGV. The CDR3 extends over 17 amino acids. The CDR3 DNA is TGTGCCAGCAGCTTGGGGACTAGCGGGAGGGGGTACAATGAGCAGTTCTTC. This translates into CASSLGTSGRGYNEQFF.

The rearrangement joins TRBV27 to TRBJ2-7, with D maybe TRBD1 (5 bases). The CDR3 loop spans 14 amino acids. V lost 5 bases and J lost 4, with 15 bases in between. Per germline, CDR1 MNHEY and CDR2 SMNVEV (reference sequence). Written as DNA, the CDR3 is TGTGCCAGCAGTCCCCTTTTCACAGGATACGAGCAGTACTTC. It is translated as CASSPLFTGYEQYF.

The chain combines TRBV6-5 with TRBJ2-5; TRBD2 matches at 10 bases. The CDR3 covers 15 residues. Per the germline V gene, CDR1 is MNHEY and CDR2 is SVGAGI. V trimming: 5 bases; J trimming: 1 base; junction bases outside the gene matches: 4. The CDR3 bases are TGTGCCAGCAGTCCAGCGGGAGGGTTCCAAGAGACCCAGTACTTC. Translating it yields CASSPAGGFQETQYF.

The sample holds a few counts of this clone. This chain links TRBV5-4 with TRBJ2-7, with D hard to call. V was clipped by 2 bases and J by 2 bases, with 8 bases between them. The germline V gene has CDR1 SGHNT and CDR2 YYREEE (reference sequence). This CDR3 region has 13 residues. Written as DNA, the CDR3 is TGTGCCAGCAGCTTTGGTGGGGCCTACGAGCAGTACTTC. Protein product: CASSFGGAYEQYF.

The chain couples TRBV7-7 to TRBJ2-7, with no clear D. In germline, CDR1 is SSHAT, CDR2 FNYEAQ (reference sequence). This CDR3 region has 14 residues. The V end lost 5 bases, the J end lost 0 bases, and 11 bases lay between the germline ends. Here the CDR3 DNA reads TGTGCCAGCAGCACCACGCCGGGCTCCTACGAGCAGTACTTC. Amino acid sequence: CASSTTPGSYEQYF. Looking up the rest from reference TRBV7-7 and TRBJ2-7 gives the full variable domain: GAGVSQSPRYKVTKRGQDVTLRCDPISSHATLYWYQQALGQGPEFLTYFNYEAQPDKSGLPSDRFSAERPEGSISTLTIQRTEQRDSAMYRCASSTTPGSYEQYFGPGTRLTVT.

The CDR3 coding sequence is TGTGCCAGCAGCTTACCCGGGACAGGGGTCAATGAGCAGTTCTTC. Residues: CASSLPGTGVNEQFF. This chain links TRBV11-2 with TRBJ2-1, with 10 bases identical to TRBD1. Germline CDR1 and CDR2: SGHAT and FQNNGV. V lost 2 bases and J lost 6; bases outside the gene matches: 4. The CDR3 consists of 15 residues.

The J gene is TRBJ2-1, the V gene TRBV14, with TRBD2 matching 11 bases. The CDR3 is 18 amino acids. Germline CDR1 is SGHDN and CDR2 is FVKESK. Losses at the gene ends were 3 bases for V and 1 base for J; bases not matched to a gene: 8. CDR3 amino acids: CASSHLAGGLTSYNEQFF. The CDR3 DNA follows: TGTGCCAGCAGCCACTTAGCGGGGGGGCTGACGTCCTACAATGAGCAGTTCTTC. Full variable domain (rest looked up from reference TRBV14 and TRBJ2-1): EAGVTQFPSHSVIEKGQTVTLRCDPISGHDNLYWYRRVMGKEIKFLLHFVKESKQDESGMPNNRFLAERTGGTYSTLKVQPAELEDSGVYFCASSHLAGGLTSYNEQFFGPGTRLTVL.

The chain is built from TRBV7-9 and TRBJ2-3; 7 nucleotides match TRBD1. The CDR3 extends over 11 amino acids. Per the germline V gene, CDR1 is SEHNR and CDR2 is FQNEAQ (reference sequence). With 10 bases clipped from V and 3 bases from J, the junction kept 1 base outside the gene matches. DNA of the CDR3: TGTGCCACACAGGGGACAGATACGCAGTATTTT. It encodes CATQGTDTQYF.

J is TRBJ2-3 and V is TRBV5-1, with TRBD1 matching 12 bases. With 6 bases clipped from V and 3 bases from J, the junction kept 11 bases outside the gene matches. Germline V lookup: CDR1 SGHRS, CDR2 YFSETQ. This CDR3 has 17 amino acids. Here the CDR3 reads CASKPGQGAIGTDTQYF. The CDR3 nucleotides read TGCGCCAGCAAACCGGGACAGGGGGCGATAGGTACAGATACGCAGTATTTT.

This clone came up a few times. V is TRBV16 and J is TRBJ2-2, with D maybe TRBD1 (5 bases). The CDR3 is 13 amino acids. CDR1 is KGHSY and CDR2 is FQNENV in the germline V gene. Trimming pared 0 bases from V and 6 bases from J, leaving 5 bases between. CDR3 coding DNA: TGTGCCAGCAGCCAATCAGGGGCCGGGGAGCTGTTTTTT. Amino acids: CASSQSGAGELFF.

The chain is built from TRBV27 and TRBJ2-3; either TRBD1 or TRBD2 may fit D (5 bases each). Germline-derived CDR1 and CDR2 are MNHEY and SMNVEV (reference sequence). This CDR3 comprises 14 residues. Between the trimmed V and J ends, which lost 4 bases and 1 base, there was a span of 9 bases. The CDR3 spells CASSSVGGTDTQYF. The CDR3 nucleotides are TGTGCCAGCAGTTCGGTGGGGGGCACAGATACGCAGTATTTT.

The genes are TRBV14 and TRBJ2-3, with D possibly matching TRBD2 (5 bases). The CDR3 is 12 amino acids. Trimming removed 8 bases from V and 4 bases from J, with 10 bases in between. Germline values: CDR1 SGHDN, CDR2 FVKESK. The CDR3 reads CASDGVADTQYF. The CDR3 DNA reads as TGTGCCAGCGACGGGGTTGCAGATACGCAGTATTTT.

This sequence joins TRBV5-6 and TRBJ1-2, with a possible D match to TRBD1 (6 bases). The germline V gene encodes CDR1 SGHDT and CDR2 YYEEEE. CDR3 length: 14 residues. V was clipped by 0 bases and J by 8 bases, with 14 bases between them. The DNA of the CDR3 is TGTGCCAGCAGCTTGGTAGTCGGGGGCCGGGGCTACACCTTC. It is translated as CASSLVVGGRGYTF.

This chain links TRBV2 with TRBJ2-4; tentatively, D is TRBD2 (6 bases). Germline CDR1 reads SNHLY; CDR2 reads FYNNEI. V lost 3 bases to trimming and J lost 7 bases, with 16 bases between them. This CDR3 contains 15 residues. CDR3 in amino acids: CASSEGSIGGNIQYF. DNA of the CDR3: TGTGCCAGCAGTGAGGGGTCTATTGGGGGGAACATTCAGTACTTC.

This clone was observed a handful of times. CDR3 loop: CASSGGTGLYGYTF. CDR3 nucleotides: TGTGCCAGCAGCGGAGGGACAGGGTTATATGGCTACACCTTC. The chain carries TRBV7-3 and TRBJ1-2; 9 bases fit TRBD1. The CDR3 covers 14 residues. J lost 5 bases, V lost 5 bases, and 6 bases had no gene match. Germline V CDR1 and CDR2: SGHTA, FQGTGA.

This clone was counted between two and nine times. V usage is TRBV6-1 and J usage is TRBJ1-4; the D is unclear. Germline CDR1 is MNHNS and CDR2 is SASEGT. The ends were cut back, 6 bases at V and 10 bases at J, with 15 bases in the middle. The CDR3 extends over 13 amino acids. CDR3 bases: TGTGCCAGCAGAGATCAGTCGGAGGGAAAACTGTTTTTT. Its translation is CASRDQSEGKLFF.

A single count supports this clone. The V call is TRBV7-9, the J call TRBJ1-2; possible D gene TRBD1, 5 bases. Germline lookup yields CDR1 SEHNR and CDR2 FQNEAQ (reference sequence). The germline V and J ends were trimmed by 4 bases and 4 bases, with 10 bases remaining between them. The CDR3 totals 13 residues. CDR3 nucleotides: TGTGCCAGCAGCTCACCGGGGACCTATGGCTACACCTTC. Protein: CASSSPGTYGYTF.

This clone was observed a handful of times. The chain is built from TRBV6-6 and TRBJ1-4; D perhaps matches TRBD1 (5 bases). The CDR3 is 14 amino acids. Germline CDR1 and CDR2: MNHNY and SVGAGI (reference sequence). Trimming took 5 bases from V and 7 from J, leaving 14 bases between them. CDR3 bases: TGTGCCAGCAGTCTCAACAGGATGGCTGAAAAACTGTTTTTT. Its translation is CASSLNRMAEKLFF.

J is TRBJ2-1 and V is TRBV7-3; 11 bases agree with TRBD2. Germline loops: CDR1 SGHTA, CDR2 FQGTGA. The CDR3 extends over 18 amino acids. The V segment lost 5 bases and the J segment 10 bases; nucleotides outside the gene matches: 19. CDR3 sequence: CASSPGGLAGGTQREQFF. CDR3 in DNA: TGTGCCAGCAGCCCCGGGGGGCTAGCGGGGGGCACCCAACGGGAGCAGTTCTTC.

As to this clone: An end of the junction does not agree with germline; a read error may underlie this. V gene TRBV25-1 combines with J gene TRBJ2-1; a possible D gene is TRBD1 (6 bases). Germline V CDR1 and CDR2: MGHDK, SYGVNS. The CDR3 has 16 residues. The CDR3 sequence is CASSESIETGHNEQFF. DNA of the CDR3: TGTGCCAGCAGCGAATCGATCGAAACAGGGCACAATGAGCAGTTCTTC. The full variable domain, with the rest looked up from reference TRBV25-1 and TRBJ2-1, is EADIYQTPRYLVIGTGKKITLECSQTMGHDKMYWYQQDPGMELHLIHYSYGVNSTEKGDLSSESTVSRIRTEHFPLTLESARPSHTSQYLCASSESIETGHNEQFFGPGTRLTVL.

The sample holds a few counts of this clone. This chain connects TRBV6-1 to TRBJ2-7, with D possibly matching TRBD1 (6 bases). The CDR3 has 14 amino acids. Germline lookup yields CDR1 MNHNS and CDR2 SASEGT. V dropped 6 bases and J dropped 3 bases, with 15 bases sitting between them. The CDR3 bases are TGTGCCAGCAGCAGGGGAAGGGAAGTCTACGAGCAGTACTTC. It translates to CASSRGREVYEQYF.